These T cell receptor beta chains were read from a single sample in a study of Graves' ophthalmopathy and Graves' hyperthyroidism. TCRdb independently ran MiXCR on the multiplex PCR reads; one entry per CDR3 protein. The profile shows around 1,200,000 distinct CDR3 sequences, roughly 35% of them singletons. The sample was peripheral blood or thyroid tissue (not recorded which). The receptor set was obtained from an adult man with Graves' hyperthyroidism. Each CDR3 is given with its conserved first and last residue. A D gene is named only where the DNA matches it firmly. Some rows mark clone size as missing; the rest say once, few, many or name a class of expanded clone.

J gene: TRBJ1-1
D gene: NA
clone size: NA
V gene: TRBV7-9
CDR3 protein: CASSGGTSSNTGDPFF
CDR3 DNA: TGTGCCAGCAGCGGGGGGACTAGCTCGAACACCGGGGATCCTTTCTTT

J gene: TRBJ1-1
D gene: NA
clone size: few
V gene: TRBV6-2/TRBV6-3
CDR3 protein: CASSYSATWGTEAFF
CDR3 DNA: TGTGCCAGCAGTTACTCGGCTACGTGGGGGACTGAAGCTTTCTTT

J gene: TRBJ2-2
D gene: NA
clone size: NA
V gene: TRBV7-2
CDR3 protein: CASRIEPKAGELFF
CDR3 DNA: TGTGCCAGCCGGATAGAACCGAAGGCCGGGGAGCTGTTTTTT

J gene: TRBJ2-5
D gene: TRBD1
clone size: NA
V gene: TRBV12-3/TRBV12-4
CDR3 protein: CASSLEGGRGTQYF
CDR3 DNA: TGTGCCAGCAGTTTAGAAGGGGGCAGGGGGACCCAGTACTTC

J gene: TRBJ1-5
D gene: NA
clone size: once
V gene: TRBV30
CDR3 protein: CAWSQGAGNQPQHF
CDR3 DNA: TGTGCCTGGAGTCAGGGTGCTGGGAATCAGCCCCAGCATTTT

J gene: TRBJ1-1
D gene: TRBD1
clone size: many
V gene: TRBV5-6
CDR3 protein: CASGQGNTEAFF
CDR3 DNA: TGTGCCAGCGGACAGGGGAACACTGAAGCTTTCTTT

J gene: TRBJ2-2
D gene: TRBD2
clone size: NA
V gene: TRBV9
CDR3 protein: CASSAPRLMGPPRRGANTGELFF
CDR3 DNA: TGTGCCAGCAGCGCCCCACGCCTGATGGGGCCTCCCCGGCGGGGGGCGAACACCGGGGAGCTGTTTTTT

J gene: TRBJ2-2
D gene: NA
clone size: NA
V gene: TRBV6-6
CDR3 protein: CASTGQYANTGELFF
CDR3 DNA: TGTGCCAGCACCGGACAGTACGCGAACACCGGGGAGCTGTTTTTT

J gene: TRBJ2-2
D gene: TRBD1
clone size: many
V gene: TRBV7-9
CDR3 protein: CASSSGQVRAGELFF
CDR3 DNA: TGTGCCAGCAGCTCAGGACAGGTTCGGGCCGGGGAGCTGTTTTTT

J gene: TRBJ1-2
D gene: TRBD1
clone size: few
V gene: TRBV20-1
CDR3 protein: CSAPPGQGINYGYTF
CDR3 DNA: TGCAGTGCTCCCCCCGGACAGGGGATAAACTATGGCTACACCTTC

J gene: TRBJ2-5
D gene: TRBD1
clone size: NA
V gene: TRBV20-1
CDR3 protein: CSARQGAHETQYF
CDR3 DNA: TGCAGTGCTAGACAGGGGGCGCACGAGACCCAGTACTTC

J gene: TRBJ1-2
D gene: NA
clone size: NA
V gene: TRBV29-1
CDR3 protein: CSVASAEGKGYGYTF
CDR3 DNA: TGCAGCGTTGCCTCTGCGGAGGGGAAGGGGTATGGCTACACCTTC

J gene: TRBJ1-2
D gene: NA
clone size: many
V gene: TRBV4-1
CDR3 protein: CASSPGYTYGYTF
CDR3 DNA: TGCGCCAGCAGCCCCGGGTACACCTATGGCTACACCTTC